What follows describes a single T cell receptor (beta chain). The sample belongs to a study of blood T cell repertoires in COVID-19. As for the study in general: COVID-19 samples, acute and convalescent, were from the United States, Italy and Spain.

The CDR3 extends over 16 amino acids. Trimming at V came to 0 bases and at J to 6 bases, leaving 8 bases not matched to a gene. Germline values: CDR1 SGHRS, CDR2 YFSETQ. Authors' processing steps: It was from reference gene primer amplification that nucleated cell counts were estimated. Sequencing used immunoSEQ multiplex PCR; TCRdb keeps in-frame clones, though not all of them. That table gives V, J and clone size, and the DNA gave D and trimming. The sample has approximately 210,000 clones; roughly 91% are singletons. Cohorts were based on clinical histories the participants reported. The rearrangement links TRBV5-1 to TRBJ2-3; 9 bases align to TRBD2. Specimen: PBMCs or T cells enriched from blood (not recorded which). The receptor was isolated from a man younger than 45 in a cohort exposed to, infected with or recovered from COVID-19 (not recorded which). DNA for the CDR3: TGCGCCAGCAGCTTGGGGGCTAGCGGGAAATCCGATACGCAGTATTTT. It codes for CASSLGASGKSDTQYF.